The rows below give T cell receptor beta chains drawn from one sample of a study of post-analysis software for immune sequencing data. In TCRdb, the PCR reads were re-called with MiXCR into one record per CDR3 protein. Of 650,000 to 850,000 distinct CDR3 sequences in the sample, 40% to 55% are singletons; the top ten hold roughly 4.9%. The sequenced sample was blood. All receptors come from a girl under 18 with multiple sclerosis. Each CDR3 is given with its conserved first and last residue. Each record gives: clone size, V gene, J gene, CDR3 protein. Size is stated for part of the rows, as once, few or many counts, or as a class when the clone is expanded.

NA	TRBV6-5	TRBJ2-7	CASSYSNPLRPYEQYF
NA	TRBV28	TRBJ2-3	CASSTGQGFGTQYF
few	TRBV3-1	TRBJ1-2	CASSQVPGYGYTF
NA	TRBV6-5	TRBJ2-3	CASSYEASERTDTQYF
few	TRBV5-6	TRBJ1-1	CASSAGHSMNTEAFF
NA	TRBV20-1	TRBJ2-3	CSASYGEGDTQYF
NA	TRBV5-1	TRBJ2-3	CASSAGLQSTDTQYF
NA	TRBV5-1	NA	CASSLESVRVDEQYF
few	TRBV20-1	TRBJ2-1	CSVPTSYNEQFF
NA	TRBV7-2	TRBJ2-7	CASSLEAGPSYEQYF
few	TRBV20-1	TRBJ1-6	CSAQGHQDSPLHF
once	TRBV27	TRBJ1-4	CASSLNARQKLFF
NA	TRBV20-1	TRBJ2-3	CSANLGTSGRGDTQYF
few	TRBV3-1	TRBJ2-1	CASSPPQRTVEQFF
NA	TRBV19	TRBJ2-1	CASTRLGLVNEQFF
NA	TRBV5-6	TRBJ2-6	CASSLEGTNSGANVLTF